This T cell receptor (beta chain) comes out of a study of blood T cells in healthy people across ages (dated by TCRdb to between 2014 and 2016). Describing the broader study: In model experiments, template switching captured roughly one uniquely barcoded TCR beta cDNA molecule for every two T cells. For two donors (one aged 18 to 29 and one aged 80 or older), the study analyzed two additional independent replicas of 1 million unique cDNA reads from the same blood draw. Using deep sequencing normalized with unique cDNA molecular identifiers, the study measured how TCR beta repertoire diversity changes with age. The donors were divided into four age groups: young (average approximately 16 years), middle-aged (approximately 42), aged (about 61) and long-lived (around 80).

There are 16 amino acids in the CDR3, from cysteine to phenylalanine inclusive. The CDR3 DNA has 48 bases and is translated from base 1. In the germline V gene (reference sequence), CDR1 corresponds to DFQATT and CDR2 to SNEGSKA. After removal of 0 bases from V and 8 bases from J, the junction retains 13 bases not matched to a gene. The donors were 40 or so Caucasian individuals from Russia, aged 6 to 90 years, who were systemically healthy. About 9.6 milliliters of peripheral blood were collected from each donor into EDTA-treated Vacutainer tubes. Ficoll-Paque density-gradient centrifugation was used to isolate PBMCs, with at least 6.5 million per sample. Total RNA was extracted from PBMCs with Trizol reagent, with at least 5 micrograms obtained per sample. The percentages of naive CD45RAhigh/CD27high T cells were determined by flow cytometry on a PBMC aliquot from every donor. Points on this clonotype: Its recognized antigen is unknown. No per-base quality is available; no much larger clone lies one base away.

Paper-wide results and their limitations: There was a strong correlation between observed TCR beta diversity and the percentage of naive T cells measured by flow cytometry. Estimates of total diversity based on one million sequenced T cells were considered lower bounds and underestimates. Compared with the aged group, more naive CD4+ T cells, fewer expanded clones and increased TCR diversity were shown by the long-lived group, suggesting age selection. Conclusive comparison of naive and antigen-experienced compartments was prevented by the profiling of bulk unsorted PBMCs. Because donor CMV infection status was unknown, age-related changes in expanded clonotypes were potentially confounded. Observed TCR beta diversity per million T cells fell roughly linearly with age, and a significant reduction was already apparent by age around 40.

Library preparation used 5' RACE. The listed sequencing device is Illumina HiSeq 2500. The second PCR ran for about 6 to 11 cycles and used a J-beta primer mix along with a sample-barcoded 5' primer. A unique molecular identifier was introduced onto each TCR beta cDNA molecule by a template-switch 5' adaptor carrying 12 random nucleotides. Each sample yielded at least 3 million CDR3-containing paired-end reads. All of the RNA was converted into first-strand cDNA using the Mint cDNA synthesis kit, with a TRBC-specific oligonucleotide serving as the primer. Following uracil-DNA glycosylase treatment, a first 18-cycle PCR with universal primers M1SS and BC2_uni_R was performed on all cDNA. Per the source publication's procedure: For normalization, 1 million high-quality reads were randomly selected from each sample, with every read carrying a distinct molecular identifier. Instead of being binned into consensus sequences, reads with shared molecular identifiers were discarded. MiTCR, run with a Q25 quality threshold and the strictest error-elimination algorithm, handled CDR3 identification, clonotype clustering and error correction. A nonparametric unseen species model with Euler transformation was used to estimate a lower bound on total TCR beta diversity. TCRdb redid the processing of the public reads, applying fastp at Q25 and MiXCR, and retained in-frame beta chains. CDR3 protein sequences are deduplicated, and each keeps its most common genes and DNA. The authors' filters were not applied to this entry. This sample is represented by roughly 1,100,000 distinct CDR3 sequences; less than 25% of them were singletons. The leading ten clones occupy approximately 0.79% of the sample.

The same sample was also studied in work on T cells of mothers and their children. The second study's authors report: Nine systemically healthy Caucasian individuals, comprising three mothers and their six children, were included as donors. cDNA synthesis used all of the extracted RNA, with around 1.4 ug of RNA in each 15 ul reaction. In the second PCR, the M1S primer added sample barcodes and 2-4 random nucleotides. Each mother yielded over 8.5 million TCR beta CDR3 reads and each child roughly 3 million reads. Thymic selection shapes the output of TCR recombination in a similar way in related and unrelated pairs, and inherited differences have a minor effect. Normalized repertoire overlap was always found to be slightly, but never significantly, higher in related mother-child pairs than in unrelated mother-child pairs. No persistent microchimeric T cell clones were detected, at a sensitivity of roughly 100 clones per million clonotypes. The study used deep NGS to compare TCR beta repertoires of mothers and children, seeking features distinguishing related mother-child pairs from unrelated individuals. On average, the children were 11 +/- 4 years old, while the mothers were roughly 40 +/- 4 years old. After adapters were ligated using NEBNext reagents, the libraries underwent 100+100 nt paired-end sequencing on an Illumina HiSeq 2000. To prevent cross-contamination, the mother and child libraries were prepared a month apart and were sequenced in separate runs. Each donor had between about 450,000 and 2,200,000 distinct TCR beta clonotypes identified. Naive TCR beta clonotypes were estimated from low-frequency clonotypes matched to each donor's FACS-determined naive share, without sorting.

The sequenced sample consisted of blood. The sequence came from a girl aged 2 to 10 in good health. Here the chain combines TRBV20-1 and TRBJ2-1; 7 central nucleotides agree with TRBD2. The CDR3 reads CSARDPQTSIYDEQFF. DNA sequence: TGCAGTGCTAGAGATCCGCAGACTAGCATTTACGATGAGCAGTTCTTC.